Listed here are 32 T cell receptor beta chains from one sample, sequenced in a study of T cell responses to AZD1222 COVID-19 vaccine. The protocol was immunoSEQ multiplex PCR, while the TCRdb copy is restricted to in-frame clones and leaves out a portion. This repertoire shows approximately 180,000 clones, approximately 90% found once; its top ten account for around 6.4%. The starting material was peripheral blood, obtained on day 0 of AZD1222 vaccination. The origin of the receptors is an adult in good health.

V gene TRBV5-5 combines with J gene TRBJ1-2; D uncertain. Germline CDR1 is SGHKS and CDR2 is YYEKEE (reference sequence). The CDR3 is 15 amino acids. Trimming shortened V by 4 bases and J by 5 bases, and 18 bases separated the two germline ends. The CDR3: CASSPATDRAYGYTF. CDR3 nucleotides: TGTGCCAGCAGCCCGGCGACGGACCGGGCATATGGCTACACCTTC.

The chain combines TRBV28 with TRBJ2-6; perhaps TRBD2 as D (6 bases). The germline V and J ends were trimmed by 2 bases and 1 base, with 9 bases remaining between them. Germline loops: CDR1 MDHEN, CDR2 SYDVKM. This CDR3 contains 16 residues. The CDR3 DNA is TGTGCCAGCAGTTTAGGGGGGACTTCTGGGGCCAACGTCCTGACTTTC. It yields the protein CASSLGGTSGANVLTF.

The CDR3 is CASSSTQGEVGYEQYF. The CDR3 region has the DNA TGTGCCAGCAGCTCAACTCAGGGGGAAGTAGGCTACGAGCAGTACTTC. The chain carries TRBV5-4 and TRBJ2-7, with 7 bases that match TRBD1. The CDR3 extends over 16 amino acids. V lost 3 bases to trimming and J lost 3 bases; unmatched junction nucleotides: 12. The V gene's germline CDR1 is SGHNT and CDR2 YYREEE (reference sequence).

The chain is built from TRBV4-3 and TRBJ1-1; D is unresolved. This CDR3 is 13 amino acids long. CDR1 LGHNA and CDR2 YSLEER come from the germline V gene. Between the trimmed V and J ends, which lost 0 bases and 9 bases, there was a span of 11 bases. The CDR3 here is CASSQENGVQAFF. In nucleotides, the CDR3 is TGCGCCAGCAGCCAAGAAAACGGGGTACAAGCTTTCTTT.

V is TRBV19 and J is TRBJ2-2, with D possibly called TRBD1 or TRBD2 (5 bases each). Germline CDR1 is LNHDA and CDR2 is SQIVND (reference sequence). Deletions cut 5 bases from V and 1 base from J, with 14 bases between. The CDR3 is made up of 16 amino acids. CDR3 in DNA: TGTGCCAGTAGTGTCCCGGGACGGGGGAACACCGGGGAGCTGTTTTTT. It specifies CASSVPGRGNTGELFF.

The chain couples TRBV7-9 to TRBJ1-1; D is unclear. The V gene's germline CDR1 is SEHNR and CDR2 FQNEAQ (reference sequence). Trimming left V 5 bases short and J 3 bases short, with 13 bases between. The CDR3 runs 14 residues. The CDR3 reads CASSAPAGYTEAFF. The CDR3 bases are TGTGCCAGCAGCGCTCCAGCGGGGTACACTGAAGCTTTCTTT.

The genes are TRBV6-6 and TRBJ2-2, with 7 bases identical to TRBD1. The CDR3 spans 14 residues. Germline V gives CDR1 MNHNY, CDR2 SVGAGI (reference sequence). The trim removed 11 bases at V and 5 bases at J, leaving 11 bases unmatched. The CDR3 sequence is CAHRAGGGTGELFF. CDR3 nucleotide sequence: TGTGCCCACCGGGCAGGGGGTGGGACCGGGGAGCTGTTTTTT.

This clone occurred once. This chain connects TRBV2 to TRBJ1-3, with 9 bases that match TRBD1. The V gene's germline CDR1 is SNHLY and CDR2 FYNNEI. This CDR3 comprises 16 residues. V lost 7 bases to trimming and J lost 0 bases; unmatched junction nucleotides: 7. CDR3 loop: CASKTGGLVSGNTIYF. The DNA for the CDR3 is TGTGCCAGCAAGACAGGGGGTCTCGTCTCTGGAAACACCATATATTTT.

This rearrangement joins TRBV19 to TRBJ1-6; D is unresolved. V was cut by 6 bases and J by 4 bases, with 7 bases left in between. Germline CDR1 LNHDA, CDR2 SQIVND (reference sequence). The CDR3 covers 13 residues. CDR3 DNA sequence: TGTGCCAGTAGAAAGGAGTATAATTCACCCCTCCACTTT. Its protein product is CASRKEYNSPLHF. The whole variable domain, remainder taken from reference TRBV19 and TRBJ1-6, is DGGITQSPKYLFRKEGQNVTLSCEQNLNHDAMYWYRQDPGQGLRLIYYSQIVNDFQKGDIAEGYSVSREKKESFPLTVTSAQKNPTAFYLCASRKEYNSPLHFGNGTRLTVT.

Here the CDR3 reads CASSLSTNLPTDTQYF. In nucleotides, the CDR3 is TGTGCCAGCAGCCTATCCACAAATCTTCCCACAGATACGCAGTATTTT. V is TRBV3-1 (or the pseudogene TRBV3-2) and J is TRBJ2-3, with D unresolved. The CDR3 length is 16 residues. Trimming stripped 4 bases from V and 2 bases from J, with 16 bases between. Germline values: CDR1 LGHDT, CDR2 YNNKEL (reference sequence).

The rearrangement uses TRBV6-5 and TRBJ1-1; perhaps TRBD1 as D (5 bases). Germline V lookup: CDR1 MNHEY, CDR2 SVGAGI. V was clipped by 4 bases and J by 1 base, with 13 bases between them. The CDR3 sequence is 15 residues long. Here the CDR3 DNA reads TGTGCCAGCAGTTTTTCTGGGGCCCAGAACACTGAAGCTTTCTTT. Translation gives CASSFSGAQNTEAFF.

V gene TRBV18 combines with J gene TRBJ1-2, with D possibly matching TRBD1 (5 bases). V lost 2 bases, J lost 4 bases, and 14 bases lay in between. The CDR3 spans 15 residues. Germline values: CDR1 KGHSH, CDR2 LQKENI. The CDR3 protein is CASSPDRGGGYGYTF. The CDR3 nucleotides are TGTGCCAGCTCACCAGATCGCGGGGGTGGCTATGGCTACACCTTC.

The V call is TRBV30, the J call TRBJ1-6; D is unresolved. CDR1 and CDR2 (germline): GTSNPN, SVGIG (reference sequence). V dropped 1 base and J dropped 6 bases, with 10 bases sitting between them. CDR3 length equals 14 residues. CDR3 in DNA: TGTGCCTGGAGTGGGGATCGGAGTAATTCACCCCTCCACTTT. Translation: CAWSGDRSNSPLHF.

The V and J genes are TRBV5-1 and TRBJ1-2; D gene uncertain. The V end lost 4 bases, the J end lost 7 bases, and 14 bases lay between the germline ends. CDR3 length equals 13 residues. CDR1 is SGHRS and CDR2 is YFSETQ in the germline V gene. The CDR3 region has the DNA TGCGCCAGCAGCCCAGATCTGGACGGTGGCTACACCTTC. Its protein product is CASSPDLDGGYTF.

The J gene is TRBJ1-5, the V gene TRBV5-8; D not certain. V lost 2 bases to trimming and J lost 0 bases, with 9 bases between them. Germline V lookup: CDR1 SGHTS, CDR2 YDEGEE. CDR3 length equals 15 residues. CDR3 residues: CASSFGQTSNQPQHF. The CDR3 coding sequence is TGTGCCAGCAGCTTCGGGCAGACTAGCAATCAGCCCCAGCATTTT.

V and J are TRBV7-9 and TRBJ1-2; 8 bases line up with TRBD1. This CDR3 spans 15 amino acids. CDR1 SEHNR and CDR2 FQNEAQ come from the germline V gene (reference sequence). With V trimmed by 4 bases and J by 2 bases, 6 bases remained unmatched. The chain's CDR3 is CASSYGQGGNYGYTF. In DNA, the CDR3 is TGTGCCAGCAGCTATGGACAGGGTGGGAACTATGGCTACACCTTC.

The V and J genes are TRBV28 and TRBJ2-1; D remains ambiguous. Germline V gives CDR1 MDHEN, CDR2 SYDVKM. Trimming took 3 bases from V and 7 from J, leaving 10 bases between them. The CDR3 sequence is 13 residues long. The CDR3 coding sequence is TGTGCCAGCAGTTTTCGTCGAAAGAATGAGCAGTTCTTC. It specifies CASSFRRKNEQFF.

The rearrangement joins TRBV11-2 to TRBJ1-6; TRBD1 is a possible D gene (6 bases). CDR1 SGHAT and CDR2 FQNNGV come from the germline V gene. V was shortened by 4 bases and J by 9 bases, with 10 bases between the two germline ends. This CDR3 contains 13 residues. The CDR3 DNA is TGTGCCAGCAGCTCACAGGGAGGTTCACCCCTCCACTTT. Translated, it gives CASSSQGGSPLHF. Drawing the rest from reference TRBV11-2 and TRBJ1-6, the complete variable domain is EAGVAQSPRYKIIEKRQSVAFWCNPISGHATLYWYQQILGQGPKLLIQFQNNGVVDDSQLPKDRFSAERLKGVDSTLKIQPAKLEDSAVYLCASSSQGGSPLHFGNGTRLTVT.

This clone was observed a few times. V is TRBV7-9 and J is TRBJ1-4; the match to TRBD1 covers 7 bases. Germline V gene data show CDR1 as SEHNR and CDR2 as FQNEAQ (reference sequence). V was clipped by 4 bases and J by 6 bases; unmatched bases: 5. This CDR3 spans 14 amino acids. This CDR3 reads CASSSGTAYEKLFF. In nucleotides, the CDR3 is TGTGCCAGCAGCTCCGGGACAGCATATGAAAAACTGTTTTTT.

V and J are TRBV7-9 and TRBJ1-2; 10 bases match TRBD1. V gave up 5 bases and J gave up 3 bases; unmatched junction bases: 6. This CDR3 is built from 15 residues. Germline V gene data show CDR1 as SEHNR and CDR2 as FQNEAQ (reference sequence). CDR3 bases: TGTGCCAGCAGCCCGACGACAGGGGGCGACTATGGCTACACCTTC. Its translation is CASSPTTGGDYGYTF.

This chain uses TRBV2 with TRBJ1-5; D is ambiguous. The germline V gene encodes CDR1 SNHLY and CDR2 FYNNEI. V gave up 7 bases and J gave up 4 bases, with 20 bases separating them. The CDR3 is 16 residues long. The CDR3 reads CASNRDGTSFNQPQHF. As DNA, the CDR3 is TGTGCCAGCAATAGGGATGGAACATCTTTTAATCAGCCCCAGCATTTT.

The genes are TRBV5-5 and TRBJ1-2; a possible D gene is TRBD1 (5 bases). CDR1 is SGHKS and CDR2 is YYEKEE in the germline V gene (reference sequence). CDR3 length: 16 residues. Trimming left V 3 bases short and J 0 bases short, with 15 bases between. CDR3 DNA sequence: TGTGCCAGCAGCTCCCAACCAGACAGAACTAACTATGGCTACACCTTC. It is translated as CASSSQPDRTNYGYTF.

The chain uses TRBV10-2 and TRBJ1-2; perhaps TRBD1 as D (5 bases). Germline V gene lookup returns CDR1 WSHSY and CDR2 SAAADI. Trimming shortened V by 3 bases and J by 4 bases, and 9 bases separated the two germline ends. The CDR3 runs to 13 residues. The CDR3 here is CASSEGASYGYTF. As DNA, the CDR3 is TGCGCCAGCAGTGAAGGGGCTTCCTATGGCTACACCTTC.

The V and J genes are TRBV28 and TRBJ1-5, with a possible D match to TRBD1 (5 bases). The CDR3 sequence is 16 residues long. V was pared by 10 bases and J by 2 bases, with 21 bases between. Germline V gives CDR1 MDHEN, CDR2 SYDVKM. This CDR3 is CATLTGGGGGNQPQHF. In nucleotides, the CDR3 is TGTGCCACCCTAACGGGGGGGGGAGGCGGCAATCAGCCCCAGCATTTT.

The chain uses TRBV6-6 and TRBJ2-7; TRBD1 agrees at 9 bases. The V and J ends lost 7 bases and 5 bases, in that order; junction bases with no gene match: 6. Germline V gene lookup returns CDR1 MNHNY and CDR2 SVGAGI (reference sequence). This CDR3 spans 13 amino acids. The CDR3 loop is CASKGQGRDEQYF. DNA of the CDR3: TGTGCCAGCAAGGGACAGGGACGAGACGAGCAGTACTTC.

This chain joins TRBV30 and TRBJ1-1; the D gene is possibly TRBD1 (5 bases). CDR1 is GTSNPN, CDR2 SVGIG, per germline (reference sequence). The V gene lost 2 bases and the J gene lost 9 bases, with 13 bases spanning the gap. This CDR3 has 12 residues. CDR3 nucleotide sequence: TGTGCCTGGAGTAGGTTGACAGCCCAAGCTTTCTTT. Protein product: CAWSRLTAQAFF. Full variable domain (remainder filled in from reference TRBV30 and TRBJ1-1): SQTIHQWPATLVQPVGSPLSLECTVEGTSNPNLYWYRQAAGRGLQLLFYSVGIGQISSEVPQNLSASRPQDRQFILSSKKLLLSDSGFYLCAWSRLTAQAFFGQGTRLTVV.

In this sample, this clone turned up once. This chain uses TRBV7-9 with TRBJ1-6; TRBD1 might be the D (5 bases). From germline, CDR1 is SEHNR and CDR2 FQNEAQ (reference sequence). V shed 5 bases and J shed 10 bases, with 15 bases lying between them. This CDR3 is 14 amino acids long. In nucleotides, the CDR3 is TGTGCCAGCAGCCTCCAGGGTTCAGAATCACCCCTCCACTTT. It yields the protein CASSLQGSESPLHF. Variable domain in full (rest from reference TRBV7-9 and TRBJ1-6): DTGVSQNPRHKITKRGQNVTFRCDPISEHNRLYWYRQTLGQGPEFLTYFQNEAQLEKSRLLSDRFSAERPKGSFSTLEIQRTEQGDSAMYLCASSLQGSESPLHFGNGTRLTVT.

Only one count was recorded for this clone. The chain is built from TRBV19 and TRBJ2-7; no reliable D call. Germline CDR1 reads LNHDA; CDR2 reads SQIVND (reference sequence). V lost 4 bases to trimming and J lost 2 bases, with 12 bases between them. The CDR3 is 14 amino acids. The CDR3, as DNA: TGTGCCAGTAGTAGGCAGGCAGGAACCTACGAGCAGTACTTC. Translated: CASSRQAGTYEQYF. The full variable domain, its missing parts supplied by reference TRBV19 and TRBJ2-7, is DGGITQSPKYLFRKEGQNVTLSCEQNLNHDAMYWYRQDPGQGLRLIYYSQIVNDFQKGDIAEGYSVSREKKESFPLTVTSAQKNPTAFYLCASSRQAGTYEQYFGPGTRLTVT.

The chain has TRBV4-1 and TRBJ1-4; TRBD1 matches 9 bases. Germline assignment: CDR1 MGHRA and CDR2 YSYEKL. With V trimmed by 3 bases and J by 7 bases, 9 bases remained unmatched. This CDR3 is built from 16 residues. This chain's CDR3 is CASSHPPGQGSEKLFF. In nucleotides, the CDR3 is TGCGCCAGCAGCCATCCACCGGGACAGGGAAGTGAAAAACTGTTTTTT.

The chain uses TRBV11-2 and TRBJ1-4, with a possible D match to TRBD1 (6 bases). The V gene lost 0 bases and the J gene lost 10 bases, with 21 bases spanning the gap. This CDR3 has 17 amino acids. The germline V gene encodes CDR1 SGHAT and CDR2 FQNNGV. CDR3 in amino acids: CASSLDLLGGGVGKLFF. The CDR3 DNA follows: TGTGCCAGCAGCTTAGATCTCTTAGGGGGTGGCGTGGGAAAACTGTTTTTT.

The V call is TRBV12-3 or TRBV12-4, the J call TRBJ1-2; D might be TRBD1 (5 bases). V was trimmed by 5 bases and J by 8 bases, leaving 9 bases between them. This CDR3 contains 11 residues. In nucleotides, the CDR3 is TGTGCCAGCAGTCAGGGTCGGGGCTACACCTTC. The encoded protein is CASSQGRGYTF.

V and J are TRBV30 and TRBJ2-3, with 11 bases aligning to TRBD2. The trim removed 5 bases at V and 5 bases at J, leaving 0 bases unmatched. The CDR3 is 12 amino acids. Looked up from germline, CDR1 is GTSNPN and CDR2 is SVGIG (reference sequence). CDR3 amino acids: CAWGTSGDTQYF. The CDR3, as DNA: TGTGCCTGGGGGACTAGCGGAGATACGCAGTATTTT.